This is a list of T cell receptor beta chains from one sample in a study of cytomegalovirus exposure and HLA in healthy donors. Some clones are missing from TCRdb's copy, which holds only in-frame ones; the method was immunoSEQ multiplex PCR. The sample has tens of thousands of clones, 90% to 95% seen once; the top ten hold under 0.9%. Sample: PBMCs. All receptors derive from a woman younger than 35 in good health and CMV-seronegative. Each CDR3 is given with its conserved first and last residue. D genes are given only for firm matches. Where a row states a size, it is once, few, many or the class of an expanded clone; other rows omit it.

V,size,D,J,DNA,CDR3
TRBV27,NA,TRBD2,TRBJ2-1,TGTGCCAGCAGCCAACAGACTAGCTCGGGGCATGAGCAGTTCTTC,CASSQQTSSGHEQFF
TRBV13,NA,NA,TRBJ2-1,TGTGCCAGCAGCTCTCCCTCGGCTAGCGAGCAGTTCTTC,CASSSPSASEQFF
TRBV5-4,NA,NA,TRBJ2-4,TGTGCCAGCAGCTTTCGAACAGGGGGGGTGTTAGCCAAAAACATTCAGTACTTC,CASSFRTGGVLAKNIQYF
TRBV28,few,NA,TRBJ2-3,TGTGCCAGCAGTTTAAGCAGCACAGATACGCAGTATTTT,CASSLSSTDTQYF
TRBV5-6,NA,TRBD1,TRBJ1-2,TGTGCCAGCAGCGATGACAGGGACACTAACTATGGCTACACCTTC,CASSDDRDTNYGYTF
TRBV28,NA,TRBD1,TRBJ1-2,TGTGCCAGCAGTTTATCCGGGACAGGGTACGGCTACACCTTC,CASSLSGTGYGYTF
TRBV6-1,NA,TRBD1,TRBJ1-4,TGTGCCTCACAGGGGACCCCGGACATGATCCAAAAACTGTTTTTT,CASQGTPDMIQKLFF
TRBV5-4,NA,TRBD2,TRBJ2-3,TGTGCCAGCAGCTTGGTGAGCGGGGGGGGAGATACGCAGTATTTT,CASSLVSGGGDTQYF
TRBV6-1,NA,TRBD1,TRBJ1-2,TGTGCCAGCAGTGGAGGGAGGGGACAGGGCCCGTATGGCTACACCTTC,CASSGGRGQGPYGYTF
TRBV7-9,once,NA,TRBJ2-1,TGTGCCAGCATGGGCGGGATTTTAAATGAGCAGTTCTTC,CASMGGILNEQFF
TRBV9,NA,NA,TRBJ1-4,TGTGCCAGCACAGCGGGGACGGCGAATGAAAAACTGTTTTTT,CASTAGTANEKLFF
TRBV2,NA,NA,TRBJ2-3,TGTGCCAGCAGTGACCTATCTAGCACAGATACGCAGTATTTT,CASSDLSSTDTQYF
TRBV2,NA,NA,TRBJ2-7,TGTGCCAGCAGTTCTTTTAACGAGCAGTACTTC,CASSSFNEQYF
TRBV2,NA,NA,TRBJ2-7,TGTGCCAGCAGTGACCCGGCCCAACAGACAGCCCACTACGAGCAGTACTTC,CASSDPAQQTAHYEQYF
TRBV6-1,NA,NA,TRBJ1-4,TGTGCCAGCAGTATACAGGGAGGGGATGAAAAACTGTTTTTT,CASSIQGGDEKLFF
TRBV28,NA,NA,TRBJ1-5,TGTGCCAGCAGTTTTCATCAGGGGAGCAATCAGCCCCAGCATTTT,CASSFHQGSNQPQHF
TRBV6-1,NA,TRBD2,TRBJ2-3,TGTGCCAGCAGTGGTAGCGGGAGTGTAGGTACGCAGTATTTT,CASSGSGSVGTQYF
TRBV15,NA,NA,TRBJ2-2,TGTGCCACCAGCAGAGACTGGCACACCGGGGAGCTGTTTTTT,CATSRDWHTGELFF
TRBV4-1,NA,TRBD2,TRBJ2-7,TGCGCCAGCAGCCAAGATCTAGTAGTCTTGGTGGCTAGCGGGGCCTACGAGCAGTACTTC,CASSQDLVVLVASGAYEQYF
TRBV7-2,NA,TRBD1,TRBJ1-2,TGTGCCATCACGGGGGGGGGACAGGGTAATTATGGCTACACCTTC,CAITGGGQGNYGYTF
TRBV4-1,NA,TRBD1,TRBJ1-2,TGCGCCAGCAGCCAAGATAGTGAGACAGGGGGAAGTTATGGCTACACCTTC,CASSQDSETGGSYGYTF
TRBV7-9,NA,NA,TRBJ2-5,TGTGCCAGCAGCTTAGTCGGTGAGACCCAGTACTTC,CASSLVGETQYF
TRBV19,NA,NA,TRBJ1-5,TGTGCCAGTAGTTATGGCCCGGGGAGCAATCAGCCCCAGCATTTT,CASSYGPGSNQPQHF
TRBV19,NA,NA,TRBJ1-5,TGTGCCAGTTCCGTTGGAGACAGGCGCAATCAGCCCCAGCATTTT,CASSVGDRRNQPQHF
TRBV4-3,NA,NA,TRBJ2-3,TGCGCCAGCAGCCCCCGACTAGGAAGCACAGATACGCAGTATTTT,CASSPRLGSTDTQYF
TRBV27,NA,NA,TRBJ2-3,TGTGCCAGCAGTTTATATCACACGGGGGTGGGGTTACCACGGGGTACGCAGTATTTT,CASSLYHTGVGLPRGTQYF
TRBV10-3,NA,TRBD1,TRBJ1-2,TGTGCCATCAGTGCGGCTGGACAGGGGCCCTATGGCTACACCTTC,CAISAAGQGPYGYTF
TRBV5-1,NA,NA,TRBJ2-7,TGCGCCAGCAGCTTGGATGTCCTATCCTACGAGCAGTACTTC,CASSLDVLSYEQYF
TRBV10-1,NA,TRBD1,TRBJ1-1,TGCGCCAGCAGTGCTTCTCACAGGGGAACGATGAACACTGAAGCTTTCTTT,CASSASHRGTMNTEAFF
TRBV19,NA,NA,TRBJ1-1,TGTGCCAGTAGTATCCGTTCAGGGGAGGGCACTGAAGCTTTCTTT,CASSIRSGEGTEAFF
TRBV25-1,NA,TRBD1,TRBJ1-2,TGTGCCAGCAGTGAATTCGAGGGGGCGGATGGCTACACCTTC,CASSEFEGADGYTF
TRBV6-1,NA,TRBD2,TRBJ2-3,TGTGCCAGCAGTGGACTAGCGGGGGGGCCAGATACGCAGTATTTT,CASSGLAGGPDTQYF
TRBV2,NA,TRBD1,TRBJ1-6,TGTGCCAGCACGGGACAGGTCAATTCACCCCTCCACTTT,CASTGQVNSPLHF
TRBV7-2,NA,TRBD1,TRBJ1-1,TGTGCCAGCAGCTTAGGGGGGACAGGGGACGGTATTCGGGGAGCTTTCTTT,CASSLGGTGDGIRGAFF
TRBV27,NA,TRBD1,TRBJ1-5,TGTGCCTCAAAGAGGTCGGGACAGGGGGGCGGTCAGCCCCAGCATTTT,CASKRSGQGGGQPQHF
TRBV27,NA,TRBD2,TRBJ2-2,TGTGCCAGCAGTTCCTTACCGGGACTAGCGGGAGTAATCACCGGGGAGCTGTTTTTT,CASSSLPGLAGVITGELFF
TRBV7-9,NA,NA,TRBJ2-3,TGTGCCAGCAGCTTAGCACAGGGCGGCACAGATACGCAGTATTTT,CASSLAQGGTDTQYF
TRBV6-6,NA,NA,TRBJ1-6,TGTGCCAGCAGTTCTACAGGGAATTTAGGTTCACCCCTCCACTTT,CASSSTGNLGSPLHF
TRBV2,once,NA,TRBJ2-3,TGTGCCAGCAGGGCCCAGAGCACAGATACGCAGTATTTT,CASRAQSTDTQYF
TRBV6-4,NA,NA,TRBJ2-2,TGTGCCAGCAGTTCCAGGGACACCGGGGAGCTGTTTTTT,CASSSRDTGELFF
TRBV7-2,NA,TRBD1,TRBJ2-7,TGTGCCAGCAGCTTAGAGGGGACAGATTACGAGCAGTACTTC,CASSLEGTDYEQYF
TRBV11-2,NA,NA,TRBJ2-7,TGTGCCAGCAGCCGGTTAAGCTCCTACGAGCAGTACTTC,CASSRLSSYEQYF
TRBV10-2,once,TRBD1,TRBJ2-5,TGCGCCAGCAGTCGGACAGGGGGGAAAGAGACCCAGTACTTC,CASSRTGGKETQYF
TRBV5-1,NA,TRBD2,TRBJ2-7,TGCGCCAGCAGCTTGGTCCGGGGGGGTTTTGAGCAGTACTTC,CASSLVRGGFEQYF
TRBV6-6,NA,NA,TRBJ2-4,TGTGCCAGCAGTTACGGGGGCGGATTCGAGAACATTCAGTACTTC,CASSYGGGFENIQYF
TRBV5-1,NA,TRBD2,TRBJ2-5,TGCGCCAGCAGCTTGGTGGGGTGGACTAGCGGCCAAGAGTCCCAGTACTTC,CASSLVGWTSGQESQYF
TRBV29-1,NA,TRBD2,TRBJ2-3,TGCAGCGTTGTGACTAGCGGGGGCGCAGATACGCAGTATTTT,CSVVTSGGADTQYF
TRBV7-2,NA,TRBD1,TRBJ1-2,TGTGCCAGCAGCACGACAGGGGGAACTAACTATGGCTACACCTTC,CASSTTGGTNYGYTF
TRBV30,NA,NA,TRBJ1-2,TGTGCCCGGTGGACCAGGGGATATGGCTACACCTTC,CARWTRGYGYTF
TRBV7-2,NA,NA,TRBJ1-1,TGTGCCAGCAGCCCTAGCGGGGTAATGAACACTGAAGCTTTCTTT,CASSPSGVMNTEAFF
TRBV28,NA,NA,TRBJ1-2,TGTGCCAGCAGTGGATACAGCCTTAACTATGGCTACACCTTC,CASSGYSLNYGYTF
TRBV7-2,few,TRBD2,TRBJ2-7,TGTGCCAGCAGCTATGAAAGTACTAGCGGGTCCTACGAGCAGTACTTC,CASSYESTSGSYEQYF
TRBV10-2,NA,NA,TRBJ2-1,TGCGCCAGCAGACTAGTTAGGTCTACTCATGAGCAGTTCTTC,CASRLVRSTHEQFF
TRBV2,once,NA,TRBJ1-4,TGTGCCAGCAGTGTCCACAGGGTTAATGAAAAACTGTTTTTT,CASSVHRVNEKLFF
TRBV5-5,NA,TRBD1,TRBJ1-1,TGTGCCAGCAGCGCTGACAGGGGGCGCATGAACACTGAAGCTTTCTTT,CASSADRGRMNTEAFF